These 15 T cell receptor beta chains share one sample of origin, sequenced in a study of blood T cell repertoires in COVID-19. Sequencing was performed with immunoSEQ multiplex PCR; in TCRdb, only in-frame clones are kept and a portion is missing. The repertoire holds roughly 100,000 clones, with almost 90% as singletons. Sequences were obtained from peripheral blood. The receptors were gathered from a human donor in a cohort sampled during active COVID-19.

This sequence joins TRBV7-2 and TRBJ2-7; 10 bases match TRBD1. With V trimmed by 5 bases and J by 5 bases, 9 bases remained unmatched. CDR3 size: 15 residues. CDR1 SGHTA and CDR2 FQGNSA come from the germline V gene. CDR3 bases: TGTGCCAGCAGCCCGGGACAGACAGGGGGCCACGAGCAGTACTTC. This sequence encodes CASSPGQTGGHEQYF. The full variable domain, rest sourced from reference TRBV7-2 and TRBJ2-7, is GAGVSQSPSNKVTEKGKDVELRCDPISGHTALYWYRQSLGQGLEFLIYFQGNSAPDKSGLPSDRFSAERTGGSVSTLTIQRTQQEDSAVYLCASSPGQTGGHEQYFGPGTRLTVT.

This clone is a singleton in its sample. The CDR3 bases are TGCAGCGTCCAACCAGCCCGGGACAGCGGGGAAAAACTGTTTTTT. Translating gives CSVQPARDSGEKLFF. V and J are TRBV29-1 and TRBJ1-4; 7 nucleotides agree with TRBD1. The V gene end was trimmed by 6 bases and the J gene end by 8 bases; junction bases not matched to a gene: 15. The CDR3 has 15 amino acids. Germline-derived CDR1 and CDR2 are SQVTM and ANQGSEA. The variable domain in full, completed from reference TRBV29-1 and TRBJ1-4, reads SAVISQKPSRDICQRGTSLTIQCQVDSQVTMMFWYRQQPGQSLTLIATANQGSEATYESGFVIDKFPISRPNLTFSTLTVSNMSPEDSSIYLCSVQPARDSGEKLFFGSGTQLSVL.

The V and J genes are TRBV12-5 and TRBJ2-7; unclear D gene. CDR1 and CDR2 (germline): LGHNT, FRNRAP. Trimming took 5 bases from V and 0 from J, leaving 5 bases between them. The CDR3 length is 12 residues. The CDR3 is CASGPVSYEQYF. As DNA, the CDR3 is TGTGCTAGTGGTCCCGTCTCCTACGAGCAGTACTTC.

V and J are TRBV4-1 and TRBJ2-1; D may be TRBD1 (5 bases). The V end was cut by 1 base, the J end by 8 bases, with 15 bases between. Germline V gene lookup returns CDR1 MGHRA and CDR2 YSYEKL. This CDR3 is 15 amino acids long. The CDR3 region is CASSQVRTSRDEQFF. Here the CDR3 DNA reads TGCGCCAGCAGCCAAGTCCGGACATCAAGGGATGAGCAGTTCTTC.

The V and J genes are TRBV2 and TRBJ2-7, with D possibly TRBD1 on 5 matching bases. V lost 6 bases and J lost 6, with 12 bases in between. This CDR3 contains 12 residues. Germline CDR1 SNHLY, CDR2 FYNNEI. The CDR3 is CASRYRTFEQYF. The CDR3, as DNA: TGTGCCAGCAGGTACAGGACCTTCGAGCAGTACTTC.

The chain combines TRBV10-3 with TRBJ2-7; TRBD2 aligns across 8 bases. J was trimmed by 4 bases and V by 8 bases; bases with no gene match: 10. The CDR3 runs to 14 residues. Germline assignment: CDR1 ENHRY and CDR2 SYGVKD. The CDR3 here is CAIGGGPTGYEQYF. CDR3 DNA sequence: TGTGCCATCGGCGGGGGGCCCACCGGTTACGAGCAGTACTTC.

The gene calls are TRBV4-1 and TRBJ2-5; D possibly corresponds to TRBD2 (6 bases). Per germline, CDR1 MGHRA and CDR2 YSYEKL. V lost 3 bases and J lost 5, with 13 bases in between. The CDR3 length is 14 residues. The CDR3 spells CASSQAGTLETQYF. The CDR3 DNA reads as TGCGCCAGCAGCCAGGCCGGGACTCTGGAGACCCAGTACTTC.

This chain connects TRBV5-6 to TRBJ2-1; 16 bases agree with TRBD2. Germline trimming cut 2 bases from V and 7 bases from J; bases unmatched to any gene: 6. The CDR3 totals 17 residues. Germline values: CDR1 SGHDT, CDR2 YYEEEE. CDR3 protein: CASSFWPGLAGGNEQFF. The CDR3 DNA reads TGTGCCAGCAGCTTTTGGCCGGGACTAGCGGGAGGGAATGAGCAGTTCTTC. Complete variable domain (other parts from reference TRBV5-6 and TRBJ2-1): DAGVTQSPTHLIKTRGQQVTLRCSPKSGHDTVSWYQQALGQGPQFIFQYYEEEERQRGNFPDRFSGHQFPNYSSELNVNALLLGDSALYLCASSFWPGLAGGNEQFFGPGTRLTVL.

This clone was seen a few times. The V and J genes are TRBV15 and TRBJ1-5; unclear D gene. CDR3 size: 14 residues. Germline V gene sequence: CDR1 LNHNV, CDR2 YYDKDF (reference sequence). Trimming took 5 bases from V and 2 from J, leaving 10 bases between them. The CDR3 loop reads CATSLRHGNQPQHF. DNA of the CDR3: TGTGCCACCAGCTTAAGACATGGCAATCAGCCCCAGCATTTT.

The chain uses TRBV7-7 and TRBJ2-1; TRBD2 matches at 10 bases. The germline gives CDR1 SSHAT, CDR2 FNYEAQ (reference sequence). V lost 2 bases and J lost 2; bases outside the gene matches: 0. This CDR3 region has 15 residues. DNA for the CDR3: TGTGCCAGCAGCTTAACTAGCGGGGCCTACAATGAGCAGTTCTTC. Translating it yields CASSLTSGAYNEQFF.

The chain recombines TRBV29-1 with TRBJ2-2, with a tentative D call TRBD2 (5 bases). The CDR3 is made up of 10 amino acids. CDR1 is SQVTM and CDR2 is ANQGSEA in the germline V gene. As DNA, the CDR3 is TGCGGCGGAGGCACCGGGGAGCTGTTTTTT. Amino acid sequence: CGGGTGELFF.

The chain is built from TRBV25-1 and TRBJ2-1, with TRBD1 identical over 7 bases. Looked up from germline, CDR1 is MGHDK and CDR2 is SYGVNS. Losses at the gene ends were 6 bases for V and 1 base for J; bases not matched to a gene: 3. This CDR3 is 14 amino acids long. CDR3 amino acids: CASRETGSYNEQFF. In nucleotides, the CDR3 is TGTGCCAGCAGGGAGACAGGGTCCTACAATGAGCAGTTCTTC.

The CDR3 reads CASSLGVTSGEQFF. In DNA form, the CDR3 reads TGTGCCAGCAGCTTAGGAGTGACTAGCGGTGAGCAGTTCTTC. The chain recombines TRBV11-3 with TRBJ2-1; the match to TRBD2 covers 9 bases. The CDR3 sequence is 14 residues long. CDR1 is SGHNT and CDR2 is YENEEA in the germline V gene. With 1 base clipped from V and 9 bases from J, the junction kept 4 bases outside the gene matches.

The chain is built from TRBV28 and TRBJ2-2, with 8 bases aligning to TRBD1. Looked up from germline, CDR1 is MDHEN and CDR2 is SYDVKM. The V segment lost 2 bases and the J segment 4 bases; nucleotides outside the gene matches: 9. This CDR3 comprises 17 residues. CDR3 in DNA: TGTGCCAGCAGTTTAGGGGTCAGGGGGCGGGGCACCGGGGAGCTGTTTTTT. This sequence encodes CASSLGVRGRGTGELFF.

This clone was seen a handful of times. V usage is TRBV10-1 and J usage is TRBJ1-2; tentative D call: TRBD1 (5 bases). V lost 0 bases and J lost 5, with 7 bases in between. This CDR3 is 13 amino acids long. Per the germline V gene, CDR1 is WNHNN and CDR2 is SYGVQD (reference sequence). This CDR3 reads CASSESGGYGYTF. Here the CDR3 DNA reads TGCGCCAGCAGTGAGTCCGGGGGTTATGGCTACACCTTC.